The present T cell receptor beta chain was sequenced within a study of T cell repertoires in cytomegalovirus infection. Between the trimmed V and J ends, which lost 0 bases and 8 bases, there was a span of 16 bases. From germline, CDR1 is SGHDN and CDR2 FVKESK. The CDR3 contains 15 residues. TCRdb called the reads again in MiXCR, with one record for every CDR3 protein. Among approximately 990,000 distinct CDR3 sequences listed, approximately 31% were seen once. Comment on this clonotype: Its antigen is currently unknown.

This chain links TRBV14 with TRBJ1-2, with no clear D. This clonotype originated in a human donor in good health (CMV status not recorded). Some clones in this sample may be carry-over from other donors' samples. The source material was cultured CD8+ T cells from PBMCs, sampled from culture after CMV antigen stimulation. CDR3 sequence (DNA): TGTGCCAGCAGCCAAGATCGGGGAGATAGAATGGGCTACACCTTC. Translated, it gives CASSQDRGDRMGYTF.